The 13 T cell receptor beta chains presented below share a single source sample, sequenced in a study of cytomegalovirus exposure and HLA in healthy donors. The PCR was carried out with 60 Vbeta primers and 13 Jbeta primers. Generated by immunoSEQ multiplex PCR, the TCRdb table keeps only in-frame clones and is missing some. This table holds some 200,000 clones, over 75% found once. Sequencing was carried out using PBMCs. The origin of the receptors is a man between 18 and 29 years old in good health and CMV-seronegative.

The chain uses TRBV11-2 and TRBJ1-2; possibly TRBD1 for D (5 bases). The germline V gene encodes CDR1 SGHAT and CDR2 FQNNGV. Trimming pared 7 bases from V and 1 base from J, leaving 25 bases between. This CDR3 is built from 18 residues. DNA of the CDR3: TGTGCCAGCACTCTAATTGGGGGGGTGGCAGGCCATAACTATGGCTACACCTTC. It yields the protein CASTLIGGVAGHNYGYTF.

V usage is TRBV19 and J usage is TRBJ2-1; 9 bases match TRBD2. Germline V gives CDR1 LNHDA, CDR2 SQIVND (reference sequence). CDR3 size: 17 residues. The junction had 6 bases not matched to a gene; V was cut back by 0 bases and J by 3 bases. The CDR3 loop is CASSIDFSGGDYNEQFF. The CDR3 region has the DNA TGTGCCAGTAGTATAGATTTTAGCGGGGGTGACTACAATGAGCAGTTCTTC.

The genes are TRBV11-2 and TRBJ2-1, with TRBD2 matching over 13 bases. The CDR3 sequence is 18 residues long. V shed 5 bases, J shed 3 bases, and the junction held 10 bases outside the gene matches. In germline, CDR1 is SGHAT, CDR2 FQNNGV. The DNA of the CDR3 is TGTGCCAGCAGCGGGACGGGACTAGCGGGGCCCGACTACAATGAGCAGTTCTTC. Translating gives CASSGTGLAGPDYNEQFF. Complete variable domain (other parts from reference TRBV11-2 and TRBJ2-1): EAGVAQSPRYKIIEKRQSVAFWCNPISGHATLYWYQQILGQGPKLLIQFQNNGVVDDSQLPKDRFSAERLKGVDSTLKIQPAKLEDSAVYLCASSGTGLAGPDYNEQFFGPGTRLTVL.

This chain connects TRBV5-4 to TRBJ2-2; no clear D gene. The V end lost 1 base, the J end lost 2 bases, and 9 bases lay between the germline ends. The CDR3 runs to 15 residues. Germline V gene data show CDR1 as SGHNT and CDR2 as YYREEE (reference sequence). CDR3 coding DNA: TGTGCCAGCAGCTTGTCCAGGTTCAACACCGGGGAGCTGTTTTTT. Amino acids: CASSLSRFNTGELFF.

This clone was observed a single time. The chain is built from TRBV11-3 and TRBJ2-7, with TRBD2 matching 7 bases. In germline, CDR1 is SGHNT, CDR2 YENEEA. V lost 5 bases to trimming and J lost 2 bases; unmatched junction nucleotides: 6. The CDR3 runs to 14 residues. CDR3 DNA: TGTGCCAGCAGCGCCAACAGCGGGACCTACGAGCAGTACTTC. It codes for CASSANSGTYEQYF.

The gene calls are TRBV11-2 and TRBJ2-7, with 7 bases that match TRBD2. Germline V CDR1 and CDR2: SGHAT, FQNNGV. The CDR3 totals 16 residues. Losses at the gene ends were 3 bases for V and 2 bases for J; bases not matched to a gene: 10. DNA for the CDR3: TGTGCCAGCAGCTTTCTTGCGGGAGAGGTCACCTACGAGCAGTACTTC. It is translated as CASSFLAGEVTYEQYF. The full variable domain, in which reference TRBV11-2 and TRBJ2-7 provide the parts outside the CDR3, is EAGVAQSPRYKIIEKRQSVAFWCNPISGHATLYWYQQILGQGPKLLIQFQNNGVVDDSQLPKDRFSAERLKGVDSTLKIQPAKLEDSAVYLCASSFLAGEVTYEQYFGPGTRLTVT.

The chain combines TRBV27 with TRBJ2-7, with TRBD2 matching 14 bases. After removal of 2 bases from V and 3 bases from J, the junction contained 9 bases not matched to a gene. The CDR3 is 18 amino acids. Germline CDR1 MNHEY, CDR2 SMNVEV (reference sequence). The chain's CDR3 is CASSLRSGLAGESYEQYF. The CDR3 DNA follows: TGTGCCAGCAGTTTAAGGTCGGGACTAGCGGGAGAAAGCTACGAGCAGTACTTC.

This clone has only a few counts. CDR3 residues: CASSVTYEQYF. CDR3 sequence (DNA): TGTGCCAGCAGTGTAACCTACGAGCAGTACTTC. The chain recombines TRBV6-1 with TRBJ2-7, with D uncertain. The CDR3 runs to 11 residues. CDR1 is MNHNS and CDR2 is SASEGT in the germline V gene. Trimming cost V 4 bases and J 2 bases, with 3 bases left between them.

The chain joins TRBV4-3 to TRBJ2-3; TRBD2 is a possible D gene (5 bases). V was clipped by 0 bases and J by 6 bases, with 10 bases between them. Germline V CDR1 and CDR2: LGHNA, YSLEER. The CDR3 length is 14 residues. The CDR3 DNA sequence: TGCGCCAGCAGCCAAGATTCCGGGGAGGATACGCAGTATTTT. Translating it yields CASSQDSGEDTQYF.

The CDR3 nucleotides are TGTGCCAGCAGCTTTGGACAGGGGCCCGAGCAGTACTTC. The encoded protein is CASSFGQGPEQYF. The chain has TRBV7-2 and TRBJ2-7; 9 bases are shared with TRBD1. Germline V lookup: CDR1 SGHTA, CDR2 FQGNSA. This CDR3 has 13 residues. The J segment lost 6 bases and the V segment lost 3 bases, leaving 3 bases of the junction unmatched.

The chain employs TRBV5-1 and TRBJ2-2; TRBD2 matches at 9 bases. CDR1 and CDR2 from the germline V gene are SGHRS and YFSETQ. V lost 5 bases and J lost 5; bases outside the gene matches: 7. CDR3 size: 15 residues. As DNA, the CDR3 is TGCGCCAGCAGAGTAGGCGGGAGGGAGACCGGGGAGCTGTTTTTT. This sequence encodes CASRVGGRETGELFF.

In this sample, this clone turned up a few times. V gene TRBV28 combines with J gene TRBJ1-1; 7 bases fit TRBD1. Germline V gene sequence: CDR1 MDHEN, CDR2 SYDVKM. V shed 4 bases and J 0 bases; nucleotides not matched to a gene: 2. This CDR3 has 14 residues. For the CDR3, the DNA is TGTGCCAGCAGTTCAGGGGGAGTGAACACTGAAGCTTTCTTT. It specifies CASSSGGVNTEAFF.

There are a few counts of this clone. The V gene is TRBV19, the J gene TRBJ1-2; no reliable D call. The CDR3 totals 15 residues. Germline CDR1 and CDR2: LNHDA and SQIVND (reference sequence). Trimming pared 1 base from V and 2 bases from J, leaving 11 bases between. The CDR3: CASSIVPGTNYGYTF. The CDR3 nucleotides read TGTGCCAGTAGTATAGTTCCAGGAACCAACTATGGCTACACCTTC.